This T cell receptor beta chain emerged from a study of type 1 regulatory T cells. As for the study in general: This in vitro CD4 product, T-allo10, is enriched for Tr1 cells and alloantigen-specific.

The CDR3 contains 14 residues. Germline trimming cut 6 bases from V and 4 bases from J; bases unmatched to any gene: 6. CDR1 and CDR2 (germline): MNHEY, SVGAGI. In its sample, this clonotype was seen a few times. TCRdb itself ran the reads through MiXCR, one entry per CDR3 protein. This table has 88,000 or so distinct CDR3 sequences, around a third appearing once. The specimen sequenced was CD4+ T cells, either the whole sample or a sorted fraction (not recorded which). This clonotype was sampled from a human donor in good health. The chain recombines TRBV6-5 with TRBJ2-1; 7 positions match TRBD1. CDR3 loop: CASRRETGYNEQFF. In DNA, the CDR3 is TGTGCCAGCAGAAGGGAGACAGGGTACAATGAGCAGTTCTTC.